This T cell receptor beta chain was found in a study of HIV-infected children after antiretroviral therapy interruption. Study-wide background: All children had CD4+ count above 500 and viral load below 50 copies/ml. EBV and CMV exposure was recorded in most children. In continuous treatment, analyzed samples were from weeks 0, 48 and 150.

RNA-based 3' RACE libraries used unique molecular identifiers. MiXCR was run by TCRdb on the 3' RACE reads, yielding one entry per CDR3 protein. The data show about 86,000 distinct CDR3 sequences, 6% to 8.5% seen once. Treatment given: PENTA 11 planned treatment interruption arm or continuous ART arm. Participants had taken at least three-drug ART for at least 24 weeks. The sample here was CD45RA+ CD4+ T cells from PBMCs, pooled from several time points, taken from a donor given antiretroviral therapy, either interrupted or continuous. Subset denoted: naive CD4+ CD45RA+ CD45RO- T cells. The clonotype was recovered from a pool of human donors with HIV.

The CDR3 nucleotides are TGCGCCAGCAGCTTGGAGCGAAGGGCCCACGAGCAGTACTTC. Amino acid sequence: CASSLERRAHEQYF. The chain combines TRBV5-1 with TRBJ2-7; unclear D gene. This CDR3 region has 14 residues. Germline V gives CDR1 SGHRS, CDR2 YFSETQ. Between the trimmed V and J ends, which lost 0 bases and 5 bases, there was a span of 12 bases.